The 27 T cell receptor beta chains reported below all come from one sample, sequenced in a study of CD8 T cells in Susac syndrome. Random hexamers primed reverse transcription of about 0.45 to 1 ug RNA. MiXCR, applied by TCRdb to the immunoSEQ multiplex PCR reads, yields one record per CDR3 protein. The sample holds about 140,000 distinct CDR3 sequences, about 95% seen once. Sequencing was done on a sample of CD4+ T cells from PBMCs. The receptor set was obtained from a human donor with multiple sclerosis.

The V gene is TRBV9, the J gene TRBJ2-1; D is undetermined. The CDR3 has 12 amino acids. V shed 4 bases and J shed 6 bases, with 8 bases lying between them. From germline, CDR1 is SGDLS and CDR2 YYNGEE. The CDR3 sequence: CASSKYVNEQFF. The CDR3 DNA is TGTGCCAGCAGCAAGTACGTCAATGAGCAGTTCTTC.

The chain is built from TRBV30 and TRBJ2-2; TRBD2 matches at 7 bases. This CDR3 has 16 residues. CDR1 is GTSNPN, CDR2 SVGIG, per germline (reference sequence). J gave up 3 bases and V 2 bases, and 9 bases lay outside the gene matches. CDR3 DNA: TGTGCCTGGAGTCTCAGGCGGGAGTTCTACACCGGGGAGCTGTTTTTT. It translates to CAWSLRREFYTGELFF.

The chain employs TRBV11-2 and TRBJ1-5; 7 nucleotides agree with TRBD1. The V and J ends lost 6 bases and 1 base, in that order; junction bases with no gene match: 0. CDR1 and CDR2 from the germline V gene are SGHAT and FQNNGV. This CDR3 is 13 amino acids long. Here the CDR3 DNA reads TGTGCCAGCAGGGACAGGAGCAATCAGCCCCAGCATTTT. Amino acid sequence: CASRDRSNQPQHF.

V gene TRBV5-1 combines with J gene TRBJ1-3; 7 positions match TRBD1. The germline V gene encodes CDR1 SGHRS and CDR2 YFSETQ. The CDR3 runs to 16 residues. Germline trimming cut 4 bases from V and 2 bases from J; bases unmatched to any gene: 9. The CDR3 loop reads CASSDMAGGTGNTIYF. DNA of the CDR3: TGCGCCAGCAGCGATATGGCAGGGGGAACTGGAAACACCATATATTTT.

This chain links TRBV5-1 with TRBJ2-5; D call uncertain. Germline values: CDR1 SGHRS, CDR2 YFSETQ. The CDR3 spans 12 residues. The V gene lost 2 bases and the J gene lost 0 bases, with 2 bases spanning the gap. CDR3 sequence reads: CASSFYQETQYF. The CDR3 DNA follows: TGCGCCAGCAGCTTCTACCAAGAGACCCAGTACTTC.

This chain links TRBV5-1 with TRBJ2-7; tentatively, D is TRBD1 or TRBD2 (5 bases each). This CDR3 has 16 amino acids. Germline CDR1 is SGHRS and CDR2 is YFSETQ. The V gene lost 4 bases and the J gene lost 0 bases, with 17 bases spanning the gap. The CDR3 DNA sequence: TGCGCCAGCAGCCGGTCGGACACGAGGGGCTCCTACGAGCAGTACTTC. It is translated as CASSRSDTRGSYEQYF.

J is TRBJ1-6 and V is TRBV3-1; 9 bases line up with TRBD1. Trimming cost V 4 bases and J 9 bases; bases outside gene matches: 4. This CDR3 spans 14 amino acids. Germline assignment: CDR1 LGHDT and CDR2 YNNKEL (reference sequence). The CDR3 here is CASSLDRGASPLHF. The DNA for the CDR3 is TGTGCCAGCAGCCTGGACAGGGGAGCTTCACCCCTCCACTTT.

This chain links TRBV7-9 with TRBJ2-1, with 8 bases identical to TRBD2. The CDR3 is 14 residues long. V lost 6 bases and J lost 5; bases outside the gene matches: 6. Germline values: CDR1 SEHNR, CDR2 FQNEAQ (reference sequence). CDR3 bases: TGTGCCAGCAGACCGGGACTAGGGGACAATGAGCAGTTCTTC. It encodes CASRPGLGDNEQFF.

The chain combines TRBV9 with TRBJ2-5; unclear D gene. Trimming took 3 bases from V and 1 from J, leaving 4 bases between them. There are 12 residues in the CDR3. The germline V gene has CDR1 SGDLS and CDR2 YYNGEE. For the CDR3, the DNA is TGTGCCAGCAGCGGAACCCAAGAGACCCAGTACTTC. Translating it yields CASSGTQETQYF.

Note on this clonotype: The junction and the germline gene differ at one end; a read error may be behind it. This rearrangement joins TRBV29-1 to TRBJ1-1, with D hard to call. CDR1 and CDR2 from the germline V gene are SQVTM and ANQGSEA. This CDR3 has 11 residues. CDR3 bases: TGCAGCGTTGCCCGGAACGCTGAAGCTTTCTTT. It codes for CSVARNAEAFF.

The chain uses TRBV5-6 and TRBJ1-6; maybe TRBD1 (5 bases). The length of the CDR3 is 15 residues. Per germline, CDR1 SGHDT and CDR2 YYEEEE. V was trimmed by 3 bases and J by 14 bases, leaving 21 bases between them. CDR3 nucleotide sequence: TGTGCCAGCAGCTCGCGTCTCCGGACAACAATAACCCTCCACTTT. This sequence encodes CASSSRLRTTITLHF.

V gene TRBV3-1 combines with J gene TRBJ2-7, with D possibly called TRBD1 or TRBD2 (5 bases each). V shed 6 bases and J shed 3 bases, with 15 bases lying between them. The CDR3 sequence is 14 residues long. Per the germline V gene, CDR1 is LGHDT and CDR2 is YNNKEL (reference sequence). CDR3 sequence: CASRSGPPRYEQYF. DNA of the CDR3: TGTGCCAGCAGATCGGGACCCCCCCGCTACGAGCAGTACTTC.

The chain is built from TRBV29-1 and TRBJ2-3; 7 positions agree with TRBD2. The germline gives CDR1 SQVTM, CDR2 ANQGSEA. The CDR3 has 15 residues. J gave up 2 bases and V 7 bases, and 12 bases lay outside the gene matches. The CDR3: CSAKHSGSSTDTQYF. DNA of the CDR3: TGCAGCGCCAAACATAGCGGGTCGTCCACAGATACGCAGTATTTT.

CDR3 DNA sequence: TGTGCCAGCAGTTTATCGCCCCTCCTGGATACGCAGTATTTT. Translating gives CASSLSPLLDTQYF. The genes are TRBV27 and TRBJ2-3; D call uncertain. The germline gives CDR1 MNHEY, CDR2 SMNVEV (reference sequence). The CDR3 length is 14 residues. Between the trimmed V and J ends, which lost 0 bases and 6 bases, there was a span of 10 bases.

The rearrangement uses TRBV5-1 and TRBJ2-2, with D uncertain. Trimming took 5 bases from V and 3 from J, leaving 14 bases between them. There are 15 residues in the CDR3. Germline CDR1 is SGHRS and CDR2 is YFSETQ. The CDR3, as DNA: TGCGCCAGCAGTGGAGCCCTACCCGACACCGGGGAGCTGTTTTTT. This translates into CASSGALPDTGELFF.

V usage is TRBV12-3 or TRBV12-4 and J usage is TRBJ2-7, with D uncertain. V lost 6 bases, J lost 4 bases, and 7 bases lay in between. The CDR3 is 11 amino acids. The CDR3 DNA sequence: TGTGCCAGCAGCCGTAAGTACGAGCAGTACTTC. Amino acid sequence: CASSRKYEQYF.

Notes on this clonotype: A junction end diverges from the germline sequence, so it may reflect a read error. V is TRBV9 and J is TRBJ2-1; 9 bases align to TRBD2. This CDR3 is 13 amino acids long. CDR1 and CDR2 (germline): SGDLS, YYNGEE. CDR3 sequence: CASSASGMEPKSF. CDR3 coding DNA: TGTGCCAGCAGCGCTAGCGGGATGGAGCCAAAGAGCTTC.

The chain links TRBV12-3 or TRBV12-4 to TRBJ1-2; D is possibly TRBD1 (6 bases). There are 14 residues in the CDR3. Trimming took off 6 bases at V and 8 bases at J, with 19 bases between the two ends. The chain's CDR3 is CASSLPWGAGGYTF. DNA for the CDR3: TGTGCCAGCAGCTTGCCGTGGGGGGCTGGAGGCTACACCTTC.

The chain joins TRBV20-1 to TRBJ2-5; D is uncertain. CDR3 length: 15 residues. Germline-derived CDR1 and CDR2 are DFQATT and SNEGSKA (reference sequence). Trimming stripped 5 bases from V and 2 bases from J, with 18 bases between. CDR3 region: CSAPPRTPLQETQYF. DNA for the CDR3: TGCAGTGCTCCCCCCAGGACCCCCTTACAAGAGACCCAGTACTTC.

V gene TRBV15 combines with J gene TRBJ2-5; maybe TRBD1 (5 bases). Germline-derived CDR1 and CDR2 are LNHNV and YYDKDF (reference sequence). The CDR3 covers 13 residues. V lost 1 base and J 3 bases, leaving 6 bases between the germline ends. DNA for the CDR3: TGTGCCACCAGCAGAGCCAGGGAAGAGACCCAGTACTTC. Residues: CATSRAREETQYF.

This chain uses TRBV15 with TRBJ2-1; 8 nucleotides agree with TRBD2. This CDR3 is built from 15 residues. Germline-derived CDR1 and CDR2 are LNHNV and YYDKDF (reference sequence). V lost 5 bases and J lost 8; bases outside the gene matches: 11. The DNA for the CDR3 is TGTGCCACCAGCGTACGGGGGGGCGGTTTGGATGAGCAGTTCTTC. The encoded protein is CATSVRGGGLDEQFF.

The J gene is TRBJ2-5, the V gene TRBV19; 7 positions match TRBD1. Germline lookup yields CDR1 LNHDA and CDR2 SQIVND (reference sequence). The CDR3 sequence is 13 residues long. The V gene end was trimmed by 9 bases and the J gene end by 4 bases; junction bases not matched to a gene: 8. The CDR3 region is CASSETGRETQYF. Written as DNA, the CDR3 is TGTGCCAGCTCCGAGACAGGGCGAGAGACCCAGTACTTC.

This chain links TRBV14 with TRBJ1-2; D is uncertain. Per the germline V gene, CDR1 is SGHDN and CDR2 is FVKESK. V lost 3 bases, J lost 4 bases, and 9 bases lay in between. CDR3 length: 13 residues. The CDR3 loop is CASSQARSYGYTF. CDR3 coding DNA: TGTGCCAGCAGCCAGGCTCGATCCTATGGCTACACCTTC.

The CDR3 reads CASSLGPGGPGTDTQYF. The CDR3 DNA reads TGTGCCAGCAGCTTAGGTCCGGGGGGGCCGGGGACAGATACGCAGTATTTT. J is TRBJ2-3 and V is TRBV7-2, with 8 positions matching TRBD2. Germline CDR1 and CDR2: SGHTA and FQGNSA. V was clipped by 1 base and J by 3 bases; unmatched bases: 9. The CDR3 extends over 17 amino acids.

The CDR3 is CAWTGSSYEQYF. The CDR3, as DNA: TGTGCCTGGACAGGTAGCTCCTACGAGCAGTACTTC. This chain links TRBV30 with TRBJ2-7; D is ambiguous. The germline V gene encodes CDR1 GTSNPN and CDR2 SVGIG (reference sequence). Trimming left V 4 bases short and J 0 bases short, with 7 bases between. The CDR3 spans 12 residues.

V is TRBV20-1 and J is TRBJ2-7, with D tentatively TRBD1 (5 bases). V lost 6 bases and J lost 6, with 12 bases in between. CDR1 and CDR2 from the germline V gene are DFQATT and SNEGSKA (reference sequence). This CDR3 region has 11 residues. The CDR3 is CSALTVPEQYF. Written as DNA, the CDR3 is TGCAGTGCCTTGACAGTCCCCGAGCAGTACTTC.

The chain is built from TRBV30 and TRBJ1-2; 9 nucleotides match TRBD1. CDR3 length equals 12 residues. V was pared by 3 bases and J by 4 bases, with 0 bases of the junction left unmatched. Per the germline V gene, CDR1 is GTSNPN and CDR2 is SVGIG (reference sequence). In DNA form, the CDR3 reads TGTGCCTGGAGGACAGGGGGCTATGGCTACACCTTC. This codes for CAWRTGGYGYTF.